The 9 T cell receptor beta chains presented below share a single source sample, sequenced in a study of cytomegalovirus exposure and HLA in healthy donors. PCR involved 60 Vbeta and 13 Jbeta primers. The protocol was immunoSEQ multiplex PCR, while the TCRdb copy is restricted to in-frame clones and leaves out a portion. The table has around 150,000 clones, 75% to 80% seen once; the top ten hold approximately 3.1%. Source material: PBMCs. These receptor sequences come from a woman in her thirties or forties in good health and CMV-seronegative.

The CDR3 region has the DNA TGTGCCAGCAGTTTAGGGGGCGTCAACACTGAAGCTTTCTTT. As protein: CASSLGGVNTEAFF. This sequence joins TRBV28 and TRBJ1-1; maybe TRBD1 (6 bases). Trimming cost V 2 bases and J 2 bases, with 9 bases left between them. This CDR3 contains 14 residues. CDR1 and CDR2 from the germline V gene are MDHEN and SYDVKM.

The chain uses TRBV5-1 and TRBJ2-7, with 10 bases identical to TRBD1. V was pared by 3 bases and J by 1 base, with 7 bases of the junction left unmatched. This CDR3 has 16 amino acids. Germline values: CDR1 SGHRS, CDR2 YFSETQ. The CDR3 nucleotides read TGCGCCAGCAGCTGGTCCGGGACAGGGGAGTCCTACGAGCAGTACTTC. It specifies CASSWSGTGESYEQYF.

V gene TRBV5-1 combines with J gene TRBJ1-1, with D unclear. Germline V gene data show CDR1 as SGHRS and CDR2 as YFSETQ. The CDR3 is 14 residues long. Trimming took 2 bases from V and 4 from J, leaving 12 bases between them. The CDR3 spells CASSFEGLSTEAFF. CDR3 in DNA: TGCGCCAGCAGCTTCGAGGGATTGAGCACTGAAGCTTTCTTT.

This clone was observed a few times. This rearrangement joins TRBV6-1 to TRBJ1-5; the match to TRBD1 covers 7 bases. Germline V CDR1 and CDR2: MNHNS, SASEGT. This CDR3 has 16 amino acids. V lost 1 base, J lost 4 bases, and 7 bases stayed unmatched. The CDR3 sequence is CASSEGPTGNNQPQHF. The CDR3 DNA reads as TGTGCCAGCAGTGAAGGACCGACAGGGAATAATCAGCCCCAGCATTTT.

The gene calls are TRBV4-1 and TRBJ2-1; 13 bases fit TRBD2. CDR1 is MGHRA and CDR2 is YSYEKL in the germline V gene. The CDR3 runs to 20 residues. The V and J ends lost 0 bases and 7 bases, in that order; junction bases with no gene match: 15. The CDR3 region is CASSQDLLAGGVLGTNEQFF. For the CDR3, the DNA is TGCGCCAGCAGCCAAGACCTACTAGCGGGGGGGGTGTTAGGTACAAATGAGCAGTTCTTC.

Concerning this clone: In the same sample, other DNA sequences code for this CDR3. The J gene is TRBJ2-4, the V gene TRBV4-2; 7 bases match TRBD1. The CDR3 totals 15 residues. Trimming took 0 bases from V and 7 from J; bases not matched to a gene: 6. CDR1 and CDR2 from the germline V gene are LGHNA and YNFKEQ. The DNA for the CDR3 is TGTGCCAGCAGCCAAGATCTGGGCAGGGGGAACATTCAGTACTTC. Residues: CASSQDLGRGNIQYF.

The gene calls are TRBV11-3 and TRBJ2-1; no firm D call. The germline V and J ends were trimmed by 4 bases and 10 bases, with 11 bases remaining between them. This CDR3 is built from 12 residues. The germline V gene has CDR1 SGHNT and CDR2 YENEEA. CDR3 coding DNA: TGTGCCAGCAGCTCCCGAGAAAACGAGCAGTTCTTC. Encoded protein: CASSSRENEQFF.

This rearrangement joins TRBV18 to TRBJ2-6, with 7 bases fitting TRBD1. Germline CDR1 KGHSH, CDR2 LQKENI. CDR3 size: 18 residues. V was clipped by 3 bases and J by 0 bases; unmatched bases: 8. Here the CDR3 reads CASSPSTGPRSGANVLTF. The CDR3 coding sequence is TGTGCCAGCTCACCGTCGACAGGGCCCCGCTCTGGGGCCAACGTCCTGACTTTC.

Notes on this clone: A junction end diverges from the germline sequence, so it may reflect a read error. This chain joins TRBV29-1 and TRBJ1-3; 7 bases are a match to TRBD1. CDR3 size: 13 residues. The germline V gene encodes CDR1 SQVTM and CDR2 ANQGSEA. The CDR3 nucleotides read TGCAGCGCCGAGGGACAGTTTGGAAACGCCATATATTTT. Protein sequence: CSAEGQFGNAIYF.